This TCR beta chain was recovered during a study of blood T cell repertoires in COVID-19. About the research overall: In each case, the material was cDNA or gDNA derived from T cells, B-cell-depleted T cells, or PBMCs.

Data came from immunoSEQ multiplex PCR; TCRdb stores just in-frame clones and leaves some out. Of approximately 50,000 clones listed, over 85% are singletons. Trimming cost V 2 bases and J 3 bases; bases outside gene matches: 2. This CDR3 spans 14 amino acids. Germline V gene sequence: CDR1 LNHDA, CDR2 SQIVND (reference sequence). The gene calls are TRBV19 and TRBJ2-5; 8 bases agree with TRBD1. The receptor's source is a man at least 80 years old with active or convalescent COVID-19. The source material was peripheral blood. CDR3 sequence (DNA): TGTGCCAGTAGTATACAGGGGGCGGAAGAGACCCAGTACTTC. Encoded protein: CASSIQGAEETQYF.